Each of the 8 T cell receptor beta chains below was sequenced from the same sample in a study of shared clonotypes between healthy human individuals. Generated by immunoSEQ multiplex PCR, the TCRdb table keeps only in-frame clones and is missing some. The sample records 1.4 million to 1.5 million clones, 96% being singletons. Sequencing was carried out using naive CD4+ T cells sorted from blood. As for subset: CD45RA+ positively selected. The receptor set was obtained from a man between 25 and 39 years old in good health.

The CDR3, as DNA: TGCGCCAGCAGCCAAGAGGAGGGATTGGGCGGGAGCAACCATGAGCAGTTCTTC. Its protein product is CASSQEEGLGGSNHEQFF. The chain employs TRBV4-3 and TRBJ2-1; the match to TRBD2 covers 7 bases. Per the germline V gene, CDR1 is LGHNA and CDR2 is YSLEER. CDR3 length: 18 residues. V shed 0 bases and J 8 bases; nucleotides not matched to a gene: 16.

CDR3 region: CASSYTKSGEQYF. The DNA of the CDR3 is TGTGCCAGCAGTTACACTAAGAGCGGTGAGCAGTACTTC. The rearrangement links TRBV6-5 to TRBJ2-7, with D maybe TRBD2 (5 bases). The CDR3 has 13 amino acids. V was shortened by 2 bases and J by 7 bases, with 12 bases between the two germline ends. Germline assignment: CDR1 MNHEY and CDR2 SVGAGI.

As to this clone: This same CDR3 is encoded by further DNA sequences in the sample. The rearrangement joins TRBV7-8 to TRBJ1-1, with a tentative D call TRBD1 (5 bases). This CDR3 has 14 amino acids. Germline assignment: CDR1 SGHVS and CDR2 FQNEAQ. The V end lost 5 bases, the J end lost 0 bases, and 10 bases lay between the germline ends. The CDR3 nucleotides read TGTGCCAGCAGCCTGGGACGGCTGAACACTGAAGCTTTCTTT. It codes for CASSLGRLNTEAFF.

This chain uses TRBV18 with TRBJ2-4; TRBD1 matches at 7 bases. CDR3 length: 15 residues. V was pared by 3 bases and J by 5 bases, with 7 bases of the junction left unmatched. Germline V gene data show CDR1 as KGHSH and CDR2 as LQKENI. The CDR3 reads CASSPSTGFENIQYF. In DNA, the CDR3 is TGTGCCAGCTCACCCTCGACAGGGTTCGAAAACATTCAGTACTTC.

The rearrangement uses TRBV30 and TRBJ1-5; D unclear. The V gene lost 1 base and the J gene lost 6 bases, with 10 bases spanning the gap. Germline V gene data show CDR1 as GTSNPN and CDR2 as SVGIG (reference sequence). The CDR3 runs to 13 residues. The CDR3, as DNA: TGTGCCTGGAGTGAGAGGGCCGCTCAGCCCCAGCATTTT. Protein sequence: CAWSERAAQPQHF.

The chain recombines TRBV19 with TRBJ2-3; 12 bases line up with TRBD1. The length of the CDR3 is 16 residues. The V segment lost 5 bases and the J segment 4 bases; nucleotides outside the gene matches: 7. From germline, CDR1 is LNHDA and CDR2 SQIVND (reference sequence). For the CDR3, the DNA is TGTGCCAGTAGTGTATCGGGGACAGGGGGCTCAGATACGCAGTATTTT. It encodes CASSVSGTGGSDTQYF.

The chain has TRBV5-1 and TRBJ2-5, with D hard to call. This CDR3 comprises 13 residues. The V and J ends lost 4 bases and 5 bases respectively, with 12 bases between them. The germline gives CDR1 SGHRS, CDR2 YFSETQ. CDR3 residues: CASSLKRVETQYF. DNA of the CDR3: TGCGCCAGCAGCCTCAAAAGGGTCGAGACCCAGTACTTC.

Points on this clone: Other DNA sequences in the same sample also yield this CDR3. The V gene is TRBV28, the J gene TRBJ2-2; D call uncertain. The CDR3 extends over 11 amino acids. V lost 2 bases, J lost 5 bases, and 0 bases lay in between. Germline V gives CDR1 MDHEN, CDR2 SYDVKM. CDR3 nucleotides: TGTGCCAGCAGTTTAACCGGGGAGCTGTTTTTT. It encodes CASSLTGELFF.